Listed below are T cell receptor beta chains from one sample, sequenced in a study of T cell responses to AZD1222 COVID-19 vaccine. The assay was immunoSEQ multiplex PCR, and TCRdb's table has in-frame clones only and misses some. This table holds about 86,000 clones, around four fifths found once. The sequencing here drew on peripheral blood, taken on day 0 of AZD1222 vaccination. The receptors were gathered from an adult in good health. CDR3s include the opening cysteine and the closing phenylalanine or tryptophan. Fields, in order: V gene, J gene, D gene, clone size, CDR3 protein, CDR3 DNA. A D gene is named only where the DNA matches it firmly. Where a row states a size, it is once, few, many or the class of an expanded clone; other rows omit it.

TRBV30	TRBJ1-1	NA	NA	CAWRDMNTEAFF	TGTGCCTGGAGAGATATGAACACTGAAGCTTTCTTT
TRBV29-1	TRBJ2-5	TRBD1	NA	CSVGRQGLEAQYF	TGCAGCGTTGGGAGACAGGGTTTAGAGGCCCAGTACTTC
TRBV5-1	TRBJ2-7	NA	NA	CASSLAQNDEQYF	TGCGCCAGCAGCTTGGCCCAGAACGACGAGCAGTACTTC
TRBV5-1	TRBJ1-4	TRBD1	NA	CASSFTTGLNEKLFF	TGCGCCAGCAGCTTTACGACAGGGCTTAATGAAAAACTGTTTTTT
TRBV5-1	TRBJ1-5	TRBD1	NA	CASSATGQGDGQPQHF	TGCGCCAGCAGCGCCACGGGACAGGGGGATGGGCAGCCCCAGCATTTT
TRBV28	TRBJ2-7	TRBD1	NA	CASRVNPDRGLGTLFEQYF	TGTGCCAGCAGAGTAAATCCGGACAGGGGGCTTGGAACCCTCTTCGAGCAGTACTTC
TRBV2	TRBJ2-7	NA	NA	CASSERSYEQYF	TGTGCCAGCAGTGAAAGGTCCTACGAGCAGTACTTC
TRBV30	TRBJ2-6	NA	NA	CAWSALPQGPGANVLTF	TGTGCCTGGAGCGCGCTGCCTCAGGGTCCTGGGGCCAACGTCCTGACTTTC
TRBV29-1	TRBJ2-7	NA	NA	CSVTLVGYEQYF	TGCAGCGTTACTCTCGTAGGCTACGAGCAGTACTTC
TRBV7-6	TRBJ2-1	TRBD2	NA	CASSLAGGASGLLPVYNEQFF	TGTGCCAGCAGCTTGGCCGGGGGGGCTAGCGGCCTCCTGCCGGTCTACAATGAGCAGTTCTTC
TRBV5-6	TRBJ2-3	TRBD2	NA	CASSLAGPHTDTQYF	TGTGCCAGCAGCCTAGCGGGACCTCACACAGATACGCAGTATTTT
TRBV5-6	TRBJ2-5	NA	once	CASSLTGNQETQYF	TGTGCCAGCAGCTTGACAGGGAACCAAGAGACCCAGTACTTC
TRBV5-4	TRBJ2-7	NA	NA	CASSSRAEEPYEQYF	TGTGCCAGCAGCTCACGAGCGGAAGAGCCCTACGAGCAGTACTTC
TRBV10-2	TRBJ2-1	NA	NA	CASSEYPLSGGEQFF	TGCGCCAGCAGTGAGTACCCCCTGAGCGGAGGTGAGCAGTTCTTC
TRBV28	TRBJ2-2	TRBD1	NA	CASSTGTANTGELFF	TGTGCCAGCAGTACTGGGACAGCGAACACCGGGGAGCTGTTTTTT
TRBV5-4	TRBJ2-3	NA	NA	CASSLSVSPGTDTQYF	TGTGCCAGCAGCTTATCCGTGTCCCCTGGCACAGATACGCAGTATTTT
TRBV6-5	TRBJ1-1	NA	once	CASSLPGQTNTEAFF	TGTGCCAGCAGTCTCCCGGGACAAACGAACACTGAAGCTTTCTTT
TRBV4-1	TRBJ1-2	NA	few	CASSQDPPRFRFYGYTF	TGCGCCAGCAGCCAAGATCCCCCCCGTTTCAGGTTCTATGGCTACACCTTC
TRBV19	TRBJ1-2	TRBD1	NA	CASSPDRVDYGYTF	TGTGCCAGTAGCCCAGACAGGGTCGACTATGGCTACACCTTC
TRBV30	TRBJ2-1	TRBD2	NA	CAPTGTSGSYNEQFF	TGTGCCCCCACCGGGACTAGCGGAAGTTACAATGAGCAGTTCTTC
TRBV19	TRBJ1-2	TRBD1	few	CASSIGGQGAAGYTF	TGTGCCAGTAGTATTGGGGGACAGGGGGCTGCTGGCTACACCTTC
TRBV7-2	TRBJ2-1	TRBD2	NA	CASSASRTSGYNEQFF	TGTGCCAGCAGCGCTAGCCGGACTAGCGGGTACAATGAGCAGTTCTTC
TRBV5-1	TRBJ2-5	NA	NA	CASSLVPEETQYF	TGCGCCAGCAGCTTGGTGCCAGAAGAGACCCAGTACTTC
TRBV3-1/TRBV3-2	TRBJ1-3	NA	NA	CASSNSGNTIYF	TGTGCCAGCAGTAACTCTGGAAACACCATATATTTT
TRBV11-2	TRBJ1-1	TRBD1	NA	CASSAGGAGTEAFF	TGTGCCAGCAGCGCAGGGGGCGCTGGCACTGAAGCTTTCTTT
TRBV2	TRBJ2-1	TRBD2	NA	CASSRTSNNEQFF	TGTGCCAGCAGTCGGACTAGCAACAATGAGCAGTTCTTC